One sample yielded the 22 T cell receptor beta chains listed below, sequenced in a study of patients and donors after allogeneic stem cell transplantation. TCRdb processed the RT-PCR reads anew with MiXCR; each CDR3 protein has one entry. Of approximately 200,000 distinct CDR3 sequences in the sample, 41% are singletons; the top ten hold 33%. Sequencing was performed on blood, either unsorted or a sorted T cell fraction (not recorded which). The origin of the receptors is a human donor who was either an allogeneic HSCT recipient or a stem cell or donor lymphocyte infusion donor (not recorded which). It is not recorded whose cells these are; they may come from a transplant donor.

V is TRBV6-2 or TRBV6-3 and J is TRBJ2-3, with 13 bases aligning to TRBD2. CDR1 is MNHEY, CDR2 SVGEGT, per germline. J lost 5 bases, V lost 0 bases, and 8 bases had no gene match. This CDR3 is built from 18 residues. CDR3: CASSYSTSGRAAGDTQYF. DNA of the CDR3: TGTGCCAGCAGTTACTCAACTAGCGGGAGGGCCGCGGGAGATACGCAGTATTTT.

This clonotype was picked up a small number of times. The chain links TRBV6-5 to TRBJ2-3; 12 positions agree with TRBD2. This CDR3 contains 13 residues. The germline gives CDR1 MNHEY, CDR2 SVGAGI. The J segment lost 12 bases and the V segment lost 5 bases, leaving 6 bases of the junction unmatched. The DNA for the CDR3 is TGTGCCAGCAGTGGTGGACTAGCGGGAACACAGTATTTT. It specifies CASSGGLAGTQYF.

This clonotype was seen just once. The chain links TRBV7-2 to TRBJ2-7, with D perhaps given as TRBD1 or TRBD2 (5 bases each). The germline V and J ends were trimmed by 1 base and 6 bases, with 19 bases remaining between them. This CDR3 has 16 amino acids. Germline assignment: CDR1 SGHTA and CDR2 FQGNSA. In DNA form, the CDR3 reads TGTGCCAGCAGCTTAGGAGGATCGGGACCTTCGGGCGAGCAGTACTTC. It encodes CASSLGGSGPSGEQYF.

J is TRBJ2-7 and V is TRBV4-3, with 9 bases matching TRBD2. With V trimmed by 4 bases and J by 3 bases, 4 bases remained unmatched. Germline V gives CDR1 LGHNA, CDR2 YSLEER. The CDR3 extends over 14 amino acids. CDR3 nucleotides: TGCGCCAGCAGCCCGAGACTAGCGGTCTACGAGCAGTACTTC. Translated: CASSPRLAVYEQYF.

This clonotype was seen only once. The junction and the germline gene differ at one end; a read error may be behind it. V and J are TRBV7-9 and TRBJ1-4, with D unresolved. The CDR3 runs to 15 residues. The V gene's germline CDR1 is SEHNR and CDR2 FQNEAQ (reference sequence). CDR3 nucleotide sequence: TGTGCCAGCAGCTTAGGAGGCGCAACTAATGATAAACTGTTTTTT. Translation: CASSLGGATNDKLFF.

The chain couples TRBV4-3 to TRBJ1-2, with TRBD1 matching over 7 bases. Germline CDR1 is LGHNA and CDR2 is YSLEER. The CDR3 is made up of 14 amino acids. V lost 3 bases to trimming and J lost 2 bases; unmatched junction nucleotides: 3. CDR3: CASSHLDRNYGYTF. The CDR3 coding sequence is TGCGCCAGCAGCCACCTGGACAGGAACTATGGCTACACCTTC.

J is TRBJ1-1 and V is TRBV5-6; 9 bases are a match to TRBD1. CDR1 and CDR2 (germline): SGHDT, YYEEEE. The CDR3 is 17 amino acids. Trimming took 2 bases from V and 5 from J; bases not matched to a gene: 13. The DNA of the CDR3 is TGTGCCAGCAGCTTCCTACAGGGGGCAGAGACGAGGACTGAAGCTTTCTTT. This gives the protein CASSFLQGAETRTEAFF. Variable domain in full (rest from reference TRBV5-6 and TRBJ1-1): DAGVTQSPTHLIKTRGQQVTLRCSPKSGHDTVSWYQQALGQGPQFIFQYYEEEERQRGNFPDRFSGHQFPNYSSELNVNALLLGDSALYLCASSFLQGAETRTEAFFGQGTRLTVV.

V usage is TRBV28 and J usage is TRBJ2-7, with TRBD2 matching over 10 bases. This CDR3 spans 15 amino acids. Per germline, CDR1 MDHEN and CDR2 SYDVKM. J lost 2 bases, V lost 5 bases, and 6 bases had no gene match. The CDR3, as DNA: TGTGCCAGCAGTCTCGCCGGGACTAGCGCCTACGAGCAGTACTTC. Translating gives CASSLAGTSAYEQYF.

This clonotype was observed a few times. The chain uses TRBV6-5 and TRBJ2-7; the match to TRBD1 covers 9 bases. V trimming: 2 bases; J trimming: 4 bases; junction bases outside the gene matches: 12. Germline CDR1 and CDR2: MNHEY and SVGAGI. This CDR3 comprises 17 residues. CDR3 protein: CASSYQRVSGTGYEQYF. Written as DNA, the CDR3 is TGTGCCAGCAGTTACCAGAGGGTTTCCGGGACAGGGTACGAGCAGTACTTC.

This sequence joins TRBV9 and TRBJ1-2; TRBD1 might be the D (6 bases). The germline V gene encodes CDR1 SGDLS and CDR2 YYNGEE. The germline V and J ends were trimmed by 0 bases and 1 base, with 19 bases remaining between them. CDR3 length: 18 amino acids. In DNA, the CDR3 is TGTGCCAGCAGCGTAGCTACGAGTACTTCAGGGGTTAACTATGGCTACACCTTC. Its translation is CASSVATSTSGVNYGYTF.

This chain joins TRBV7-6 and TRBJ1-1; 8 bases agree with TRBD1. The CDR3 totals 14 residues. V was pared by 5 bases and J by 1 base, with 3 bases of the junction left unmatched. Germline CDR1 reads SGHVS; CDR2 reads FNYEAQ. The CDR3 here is CASSPDRENTEAFF. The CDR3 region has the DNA TGTGCCAGCAGCCCGGACAGGGAGAACACTGAAGCTTTCTTT. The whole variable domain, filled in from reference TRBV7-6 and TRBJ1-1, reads GAGVSQSPRYKVTKRGQDVALRCDPISGHVSLYWYRQALGQGPEFLTYFNYEAQQDKSGLPNDRFSAERPEGSISTLTIQRTEQRDSAMYRCASSPDRENTEAFFGQGTRLTVV.

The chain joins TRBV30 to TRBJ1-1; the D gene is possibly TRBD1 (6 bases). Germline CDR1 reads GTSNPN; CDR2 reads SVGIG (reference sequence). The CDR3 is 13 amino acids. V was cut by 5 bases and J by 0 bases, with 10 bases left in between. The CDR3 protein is CAWGGGMNTEAFF. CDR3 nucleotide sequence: TGTGCCTGGGGAGGGGGTATGAACACTGAAGCTTTCTTT.

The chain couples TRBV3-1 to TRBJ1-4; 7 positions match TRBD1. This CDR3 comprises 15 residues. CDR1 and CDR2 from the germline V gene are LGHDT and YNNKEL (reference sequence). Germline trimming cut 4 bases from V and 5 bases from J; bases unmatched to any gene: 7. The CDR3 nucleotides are TGTGCCAGCAGCCTCGGACAGGCCCTAAATGAAAAACTGTTTTTT. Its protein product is CASSLGQALNEKLFF.

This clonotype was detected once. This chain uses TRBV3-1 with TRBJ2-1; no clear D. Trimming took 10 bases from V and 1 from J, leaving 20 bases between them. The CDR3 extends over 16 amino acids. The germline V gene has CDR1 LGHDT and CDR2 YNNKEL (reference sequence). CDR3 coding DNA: TGTGCCAACGAACCCTTCACGGGTAGTTCCTACAATGAGCAGTTCTTC. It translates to CANEPFTGSSYNEQFF.

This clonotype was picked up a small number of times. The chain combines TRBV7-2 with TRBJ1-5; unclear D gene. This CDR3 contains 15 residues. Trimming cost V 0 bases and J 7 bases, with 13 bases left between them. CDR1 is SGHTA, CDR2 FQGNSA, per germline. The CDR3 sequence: CASSLALPGYQPQHF. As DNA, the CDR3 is TGTGCCAGCAGCTTAGCGCTGCCCGGGTACCAGCCCCAGCATTTT.

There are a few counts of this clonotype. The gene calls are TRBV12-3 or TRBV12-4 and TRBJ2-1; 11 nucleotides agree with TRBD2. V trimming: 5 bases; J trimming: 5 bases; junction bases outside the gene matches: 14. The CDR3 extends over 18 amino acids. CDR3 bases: TGTGCCAGCAGTCCCAGACTAGCGGGGATCCTTAGCCACAATGAGCAGTTCTTC. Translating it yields CASSPRLAGILSHNEQFF.

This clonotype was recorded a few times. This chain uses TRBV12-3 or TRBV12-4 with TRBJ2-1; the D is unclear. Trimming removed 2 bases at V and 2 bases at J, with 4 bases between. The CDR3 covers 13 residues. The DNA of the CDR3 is TGTGCCAGCAGTTTAAGTCCCTACAATGAGCAGTTCTTC. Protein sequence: CASSLSPYNEQFF.

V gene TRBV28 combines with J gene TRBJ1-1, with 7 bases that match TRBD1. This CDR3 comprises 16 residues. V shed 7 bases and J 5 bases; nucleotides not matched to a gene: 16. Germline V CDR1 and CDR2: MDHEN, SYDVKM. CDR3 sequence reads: CASTHSLRTGWTEAFF. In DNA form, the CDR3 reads TGTGCCAGCACACATAGCCTCAGGACAGGATGGACTGAAGCTTTCTTT.

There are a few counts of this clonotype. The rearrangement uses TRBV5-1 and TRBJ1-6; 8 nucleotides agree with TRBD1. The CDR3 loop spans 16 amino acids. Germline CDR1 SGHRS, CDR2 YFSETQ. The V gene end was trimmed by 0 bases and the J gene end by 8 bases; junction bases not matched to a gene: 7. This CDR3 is CASSLVLGTGDSPLHF. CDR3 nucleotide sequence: TGCGCCAGCAGCTTGGTCCTCGGGACAGGAGATTCACCCCTCCACTTT.

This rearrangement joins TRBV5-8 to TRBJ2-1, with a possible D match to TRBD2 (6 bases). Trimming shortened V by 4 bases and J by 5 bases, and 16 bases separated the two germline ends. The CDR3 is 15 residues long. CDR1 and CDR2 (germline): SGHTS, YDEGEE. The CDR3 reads CASSHTLAVDNEQFF. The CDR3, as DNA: TGTGCCAGCAGCCACACACTAGCTGTTGACAATGAGCAGTTCTTC. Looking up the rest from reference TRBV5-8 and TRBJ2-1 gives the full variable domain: EAGVTQSPTHLIKTRGQQATLRCSPISGHTSVYWYQQALGLGLQFLLWYDEGEERNRGNFPPRFSGRQFPNYSSELNVNALELEDSALYLCASSHTLAVDNEQFFGPGTRLTVL.

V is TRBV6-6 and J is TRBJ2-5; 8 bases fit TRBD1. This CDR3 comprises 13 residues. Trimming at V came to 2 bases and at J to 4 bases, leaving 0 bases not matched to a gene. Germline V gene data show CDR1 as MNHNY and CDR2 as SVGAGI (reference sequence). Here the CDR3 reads CASSYGQGETQYF. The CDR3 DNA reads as TGTGCCAGCAGTTACGGACAGGGAGAGACCCAGTACTTC.

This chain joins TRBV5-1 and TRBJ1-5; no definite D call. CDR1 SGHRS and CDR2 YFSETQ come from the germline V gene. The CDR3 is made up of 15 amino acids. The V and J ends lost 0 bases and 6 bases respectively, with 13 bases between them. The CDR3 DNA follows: TGCGCCAGCAGCTTGGACGGAATAGCGGGTCAGCCCCAGCATTTT. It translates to CASSLDGIAGQPQHF.